This T cell receptor (beta chain) was profiled in a study of OX40 agonist ivuxolimab in advanced cancers. Across the study: Intravenous ivuxolimab was administered to patients every 2 weeks at 0.01 to 10 mg/kg.

Clones were sequenced by immunoSEQ multiplex PCR, and TCRdb holds only the in-frame ones, with some missing. The data hold 70,000 or so clones, with almost 90% observed a single time. Note on this clone: Antigen: not known.

The CDR3 covers 15 residues. Germline loops: CDR1 SGHNT, CDR2 YYREEE (reference sequence). V lost 0 bases to trimming and J lost 7 bases, with 16 bases between them. Study-wide points: Dosing at 0.1 to 3.0 mg/kg was accompanied by clonal expansion of CD4+ and CD8+ blood T cells by week 6.

This receptor was obtained from an adult with an advanced solid tumor such as melanoma, head and neck, liver or kidney cancer. The J gene is TRBJ1-2, the V gene TRBV5-4; D perhaps matches TRBD1 (6 bases). The input for sequencing was CD4+ or CD8+ T cells sorted from blood, taken in a trial of the OX40 agonist ivuxolimab. CDR3 sequence reads: CASSLGVTGLVGYTF. The DNA of the CDR3 is TGTGCCAGCAGCTTGGGGGTAACAGGGCTTGTTGGCTACACCTTC.